This T cell receptor (beta chain) stems from a study of regulatory T cells in long-lasting Graves disease. The study's findings and limits: Persistent patients had a count of shared public clonotypes (about 2,500) that exceeded that of new patients (approximately 920).

About this clonotype: Its specificity is unknown.

Time point here: newly diagnosed GD, antithyroid drugs for less than 3 months. Making the TCR library involved RNA that had been extracted from PBMCs. To make TCR beta libraries, researchers used iRepertoire HTBI primers and Arm-PCR of CDR3 regions. TCRdb independently ran MiXCR on the multiplex PCR reads; one entry per CDR3 protein. The sample lists about 440,000 distinct CDR3 sequences; 15% were seen once. These same data were also listed under a study on T cells in Graves' hyperthyroidism and ophthalmopathy. That source adds: The study based diagnoses on clinical symptoms, serum thyroxine and TRAb, thyroid ultrasound and orbital computed tomography. HTBI primers were used for first-round RT-PCR of the TCR CDR3.

The sequence was obtained from a woman aged 30 to 39 with Graves disease. Specimen: peripheral blood mononuclear cells (PBMCs), collected at new diagnosis, from a patient treated with antithyroid drugs.

The CDR3 region has the DNA TGCAGTGCTACCCCCGGGACTAGCGGGAGGACGCTAGAGACCCAGTACTTC. This translates into CSATPGTSGRTLETQYF. The rearrangement links TRBV20-1 to TRBJ2-5; the match to TRBD2 covers 15 bases. The CDR3 has 17 amino acids. V shed 4 bases, J shed 4 bases, and the junction held 10 bases outside the gene matches. From germline, CDR1 is DFQATT and CDR2 SNEGSKA (reference sequence).